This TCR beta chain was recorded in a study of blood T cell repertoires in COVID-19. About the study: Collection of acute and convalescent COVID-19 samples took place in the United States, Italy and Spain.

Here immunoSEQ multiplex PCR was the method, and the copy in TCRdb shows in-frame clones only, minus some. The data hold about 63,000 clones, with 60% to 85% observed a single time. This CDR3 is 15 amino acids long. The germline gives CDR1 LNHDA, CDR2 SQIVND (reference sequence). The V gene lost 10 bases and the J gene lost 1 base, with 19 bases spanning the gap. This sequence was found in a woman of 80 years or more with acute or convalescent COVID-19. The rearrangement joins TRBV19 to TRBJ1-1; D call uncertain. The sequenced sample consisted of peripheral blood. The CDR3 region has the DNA TGTGCCACCAAGTGGCAGGATGGCCGGAACACTGAAGCTTTCTTT. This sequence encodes CATKWQDGRNTEAFF.